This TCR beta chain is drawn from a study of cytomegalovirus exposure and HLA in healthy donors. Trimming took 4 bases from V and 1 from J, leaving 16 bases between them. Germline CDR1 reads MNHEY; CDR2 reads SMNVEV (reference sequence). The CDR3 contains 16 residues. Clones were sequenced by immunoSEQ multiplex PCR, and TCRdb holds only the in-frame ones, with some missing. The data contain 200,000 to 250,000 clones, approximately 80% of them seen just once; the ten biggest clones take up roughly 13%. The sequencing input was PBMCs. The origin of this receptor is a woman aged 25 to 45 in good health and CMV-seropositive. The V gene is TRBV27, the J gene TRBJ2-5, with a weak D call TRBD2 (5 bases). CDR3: CASSSLESGTQETQYF. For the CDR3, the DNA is TGTGCCAGCAGTTCTCTGGAGAGCGGAACCCAAGAGACCCAGTACTTC.